Detailed here is one T cell receptor (beta chain). Its antigen is still unknown. The sample belongs to a study of cytomegalovirus exposure and HLA in healthy donors. The PCR contained 60 Vbeta and 13 Jbeta primers. Authors' data handling: Unique TCR beta chains numbered approximately 80 million in a later analysis, with 10 million to 14 million shared. Profiled with immunoSEQ multiplex PCR; TCRdb holds only in-frame clones, not every one. For V, J and clone size, that table is used; D and trimming come from the DNA. The data contain about 110,000 clones, roughly 76% of them singletons. The study's findings and limits: TCR beta sequences reportedly predicted most subjects' HLA-A and HLA-B alleles accurately. In a later analysis, HLA-associated TCR beta chains were more clonally expanded than equally common others.

This receptor was taken from a woman aged 50 to 60 in good health and CMV-seropositive. What was sequenced was PBMCs.

CDR3 loop: CASSSLRGQGNTEAFF. The CDR3 DNA reads TGTGCCAGTTCCTCATTAAGGGGGCAGGGCAACACTGAAGCTTTCTTT. The V gene is TRBV19, the J gene TRBJ1-1; 7 nucleotides match TRBD1. V shed 8 bases and J 2 bases; nucleotides not matched to a gene: 14. Germline values: CDR1 LNHDA, CDR2 SQIVND (reference sequence). This CDR3 is 16 amino acids long.